This note documents a single T cell receptor beta chain sequence. What it binds is unknown. Both iRepertoire HTBI primers and Arm-PCR of CDR3 regions were used to build the TCR beta libraries. TCRdb reprocessed the multiplex PCR reads with MiXCR, giving one entry per CDR3 protein. The table has 550,000 to 650,000 distinct CDR3 sequences, about 16% seen once. From germline, CDR1 is DFQATT and CDR2 SNEGSKA (reference sequence). The germline V and J ends were trimmed by 4 bases and 2 bases, with 19 bases remaining between them. This CDR3 is built from 16 residues. Time point given: newly diagnosed GD, antithyroid drugs for less than 3 months. RNA isolated from PBMCs was used to make the TCR library. American Thyroid Association guidelines defined how Graves' disease was diagnosed. The record originates from a study of regulatory T cells in long-lasting Graves disease. Whole-study context: Patients with new Graves' disease had used antithyroid drugs below 3 months.

Study-wide results and limits: There was favoring of TRBV28, TRBJ1-2 and TRBJ2-5 in persistent disease.

The sample was also linked to a second study, of T cells in Graves' hyperthyroidism and ophthalmopathy. That source reports: First-round RT-PCR targeting the TCR CDR3 was performed with the HTBI primer set.

This receptor was taken from a man aged 18 to 29 with Graves disease. The rearrangement links TRBV20-1 to TRBJ2-3, with a weak D call TRBD2 (5 bases). The sequences come from peripheral blood mononuclear cells (PBMCs), collected at new diagnosis, from a patient treated with antithyroid drugs. The CDR3 loop is CSAIEIRLRLTDTQYF. The CDR3 DNA is TGCAGTGCTATCGAAATAAGACTAAGACTCACAGATACGCAGTATTTT.